This T cell receptor (beta chain) was captured in a study of blood T cell repertoires in COVID-19. On the study more broadly: There were acute and convalescent COVID-19 samples, and they came from the United States, Italy and Spain. In each case, the material was cDNA or gDNA derived from T cells, B-cell-depleted T cells, or PBMCs.

Germline trimming cut 4 bases from V and 6 bases from J; bases unmatched to any gene: 5. The germline gives CDR1 SGDLS, CDR2 YYNGEE. CDR3 size: 13 residues. The repertoire was sequenced with immunoSEQ multiplex PCR; TCRdb's copy has only in-frame clones and lacks some. The sample consists of 110,000 or so clones, 70% to 90% of them appearing once. The sequence was obtained from a woman between 70 and 85 years old who had recovered from COVID-19. Sequencing was performed on peripheral blood. The chain has TRBV9 and TRBJ1-2, with 8 bases identical to TRBD1. CDR3 in amino acids: CASSTRTGHGYTF. In DNA, the CDR3 is TGTGCCAGCAGCACCCGGACAGGGCATGGCTACACCTTC.